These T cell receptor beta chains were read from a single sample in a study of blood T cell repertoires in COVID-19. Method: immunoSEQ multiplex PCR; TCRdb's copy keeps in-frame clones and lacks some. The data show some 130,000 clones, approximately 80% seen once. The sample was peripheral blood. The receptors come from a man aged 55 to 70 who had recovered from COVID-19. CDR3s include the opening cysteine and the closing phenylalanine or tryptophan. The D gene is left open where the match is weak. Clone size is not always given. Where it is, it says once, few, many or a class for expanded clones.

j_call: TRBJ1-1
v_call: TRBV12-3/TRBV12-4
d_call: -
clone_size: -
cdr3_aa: CASRKDRFGEAFF
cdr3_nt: TGTGCCAGCAGAAAAGACAGGTTTGGCGAAGCTTTCTTT

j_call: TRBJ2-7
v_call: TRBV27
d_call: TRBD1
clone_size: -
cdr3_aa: CASSLSGQGQGGQYF
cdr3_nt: TGTGCCAGCAGTTTATCCGGACAGGGTCAGGGGGGGCAGTACTTC

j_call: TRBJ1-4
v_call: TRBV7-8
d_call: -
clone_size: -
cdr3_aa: CASSRAGQAVEKLFF
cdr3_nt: TGTGCCAGCAGCCGAGCAGGCCAAGCGGTTGAAAAACTGTTTTTT

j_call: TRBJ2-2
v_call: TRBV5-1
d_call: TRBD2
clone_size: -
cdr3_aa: CASSLAGLAGGPGELFF
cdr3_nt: TGCGCCAGCAGCTTGGCCGGGCTAGCGGGAGGCCCCGGGGAGCTGTTTTTT

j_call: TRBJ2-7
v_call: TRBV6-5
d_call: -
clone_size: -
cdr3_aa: CASSYSEGAYEQYF
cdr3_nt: TGTGCCAGCAGTTACAGTGAGGGGGCCTACGAGCAGTACTTC

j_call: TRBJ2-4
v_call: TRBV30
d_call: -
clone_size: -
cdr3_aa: CAWSVTGLAKNIQYF
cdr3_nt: TGTGCCTGGAGTGTAACGGGACTAGCCAAAAACATTCAGTACTTC

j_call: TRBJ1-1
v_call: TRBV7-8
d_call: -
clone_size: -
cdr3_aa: CASSLERRDTEAFF
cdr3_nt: TGTGCCAGCAGCTTAGAACGCAGGGACACTGAAGCTTTCTTT

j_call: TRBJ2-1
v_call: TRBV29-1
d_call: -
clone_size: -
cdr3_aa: CSVSRQGRGDEQFF
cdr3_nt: TGCAGCGTCTCACGACAGGGTCGCGGGGATGAGCAGTTCTTC

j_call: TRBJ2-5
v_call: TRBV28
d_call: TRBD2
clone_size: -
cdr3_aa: CASSLSGTSQETQYF
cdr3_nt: TGTGCCAGCAGTTTAAGCGGGACGTCCCAAGAGACCCAGTACTTC

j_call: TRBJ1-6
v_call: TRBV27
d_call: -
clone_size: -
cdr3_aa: CASRTNPTKGNSPLHF
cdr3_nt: TGTGCCAGCAGAACCAACCCGACAAAGGGGAATTCACCCCTCCACTTT

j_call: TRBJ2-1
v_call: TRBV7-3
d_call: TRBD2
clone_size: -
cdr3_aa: CASSSMTSGGSYNEQFF
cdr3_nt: TGTGCCAGCAGCTCTATGACTAGCGGGGGCTCCTACAATGAGCAGTTCTTC

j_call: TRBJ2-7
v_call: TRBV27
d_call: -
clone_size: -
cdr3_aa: CASMRPPGEQYF
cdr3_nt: TGTGCCAGCATGAGGCCCCCGGGGGAGCAGTACTTC

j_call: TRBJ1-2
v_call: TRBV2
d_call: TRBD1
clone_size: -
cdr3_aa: CASSEAGTVGYTF
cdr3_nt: TGTGCCAGCAGTGAAGCTGGGACAGTCGGCTACACCTTC

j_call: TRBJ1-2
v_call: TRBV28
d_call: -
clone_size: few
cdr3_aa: CASSVTGGDYGYTF
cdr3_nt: TGTGCCAGCAGTGTTACAGGAGGGGACTATGGCTACACCTTC

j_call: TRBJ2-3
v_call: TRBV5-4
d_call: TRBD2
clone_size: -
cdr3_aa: CASSRGLAGNTDTQYF
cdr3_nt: TGTGCCAGCAGCAGGGGACTAGCGGGAAACACAGATACGCAGTATTTT

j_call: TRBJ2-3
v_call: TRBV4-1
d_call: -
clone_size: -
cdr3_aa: CASSQDVEYTQYF
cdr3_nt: TGCGCCAGCAGCCAAGATGTAGAGTATACGCAGTATTTT

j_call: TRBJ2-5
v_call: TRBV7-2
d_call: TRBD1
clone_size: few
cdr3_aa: CASSFIQGDIGTQYF
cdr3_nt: TGTGCCAGCAGCTTCATACAGGGGGACATCGGGACCCAGTACTTC

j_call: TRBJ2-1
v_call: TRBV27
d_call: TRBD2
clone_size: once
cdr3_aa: CASSRDSLGLAGGSNEQFF
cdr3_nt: TGTGCCAGCAGCCGGGACAGCCTCGGACTAGCGGGGGGGTCGAATGAGCAGTTCTTC

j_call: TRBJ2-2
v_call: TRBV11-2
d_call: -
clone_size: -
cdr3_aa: CASSSNPPAGNTGELFF
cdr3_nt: TGTGCCAGCAGCTCAAATCCACCGGCGGGGAACACCGGGGAGCTGTTTTTT

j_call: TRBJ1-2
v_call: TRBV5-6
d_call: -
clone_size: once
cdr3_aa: CASSSSSGAYGYTF
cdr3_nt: TGTGCCAGCAGCTCCTCGTCAGGGGCCTATGGCTACACCTTC

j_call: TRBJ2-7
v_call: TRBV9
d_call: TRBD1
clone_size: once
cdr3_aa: CASSGGGDRGDEQYF
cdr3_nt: TGTGCCAGCAGTGGAGGGGGGGACAGGGGAGACGAGCAGTACTTC

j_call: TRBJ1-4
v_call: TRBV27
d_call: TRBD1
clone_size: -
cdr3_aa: CASSPWTGGAEKLFF
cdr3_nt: TGTGCCAGCAGTCCGTGGACAGGGGGCGCAGAAAAACTGTTTTTT

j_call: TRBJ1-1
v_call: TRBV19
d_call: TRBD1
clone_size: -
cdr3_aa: CASSLYRGEAFF
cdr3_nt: TGTGCCAGTAGTCTCTACAGGGGAGAAGCTTTCTTT

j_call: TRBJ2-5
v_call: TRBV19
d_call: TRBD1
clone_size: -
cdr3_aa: CATSRDRGETQYF
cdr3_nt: TGTGCCACCTCCCGAGACAGGGGAGAGACCCAGTACTTC

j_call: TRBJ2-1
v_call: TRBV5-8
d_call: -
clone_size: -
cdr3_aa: CASSWGAYNEQFF
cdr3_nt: TGTGCCAGCAGCTGGGGAGCGTACAATGAGCAGTTCTTC

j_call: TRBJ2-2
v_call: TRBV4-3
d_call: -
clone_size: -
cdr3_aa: CASRFEAGNTGELFF
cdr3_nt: TGCGCCAGCAGATTTGAGGCCGGTAACACCGGGGAGCTGTTTTTT

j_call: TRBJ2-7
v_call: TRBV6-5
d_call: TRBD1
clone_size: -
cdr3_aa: CASSSGQGRGSYEQYF
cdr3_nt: TGTGCCAGCAGTTCGGGACAGGGCCGAGGGTCCTACGAGCAGTACTTC

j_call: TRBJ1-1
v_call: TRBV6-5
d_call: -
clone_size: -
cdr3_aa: CASSPPTGNTEAFF
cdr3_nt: TGTGCCAGCAGTCCTCCTACAGGGAACACTGAAGCTTTCTTT

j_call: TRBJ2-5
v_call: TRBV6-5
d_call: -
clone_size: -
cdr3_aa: CASSYRGETQYF
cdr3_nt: TGTGCCAGCAGTTACAGGGGAGAGACCCAGTACTTC

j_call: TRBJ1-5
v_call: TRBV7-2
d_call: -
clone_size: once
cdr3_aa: CASSTDGIQPQHF
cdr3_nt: TGTGCCAGCAGCACAGACGGGATTCAGCCCCAGCATTTT

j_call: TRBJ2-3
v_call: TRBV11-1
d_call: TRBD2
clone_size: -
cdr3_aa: CASRREVSTDTQYF
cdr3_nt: TGTGCCAGCCGCCGGGAGGTTAGCACAGATACGCAGTATTTT

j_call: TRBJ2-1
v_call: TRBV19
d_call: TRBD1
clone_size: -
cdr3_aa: CASSPDRGSYNEQFF
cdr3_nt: TGTGCCAGTAGTCCTGACAGGGGATCCTACAATGAGCAGTTCTTC

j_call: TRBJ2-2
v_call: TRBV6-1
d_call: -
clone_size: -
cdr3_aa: CASSEASGITGELFF
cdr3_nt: TGTGCCAGCAGTGAAGCTAGCGGAATCACCGGGGAGCTGTTTTTT

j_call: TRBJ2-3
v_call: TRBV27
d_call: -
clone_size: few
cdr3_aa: CASSSPPGHQTTDTQYF
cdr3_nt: TGTGCCAGCAGTTCCCCCCCGGGACACCAAACCACAGATACGCAGTATTTT

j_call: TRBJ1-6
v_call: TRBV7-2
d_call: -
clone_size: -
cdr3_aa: CASSLGGGNNSPLHF
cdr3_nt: TGTGCCAGCAGCTTAGGCGGAGGAAATAATTCACCCCTCCACTTT

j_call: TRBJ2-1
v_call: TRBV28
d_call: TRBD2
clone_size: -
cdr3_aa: CASSSSGLAGRYNEQFF
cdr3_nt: TGTGCCAGCAGTTCCAGCGGACTAGCGGGGAGATACAATGAGCAGTTCTTC

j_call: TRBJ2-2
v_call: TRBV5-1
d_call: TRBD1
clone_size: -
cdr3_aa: CASSLGQGSSGELFF
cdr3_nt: TGCGCCAGCAGCTTGGGACAGGGTTCTAGCGGGGAGCTGTTTTTT

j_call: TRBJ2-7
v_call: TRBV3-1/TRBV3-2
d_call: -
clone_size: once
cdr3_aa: CASSQDLVQSAGEQYF
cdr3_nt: TGTGCCAGCAGCCAAGATCTGGTCCAGTCCGCGGGTGAGCAGTACTTC

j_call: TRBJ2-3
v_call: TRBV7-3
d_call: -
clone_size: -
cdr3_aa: CASSPDSYTDTQYF
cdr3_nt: TGTGCCAGCAGCCCGGACTCTTACACAGATACGCAGTATTTT

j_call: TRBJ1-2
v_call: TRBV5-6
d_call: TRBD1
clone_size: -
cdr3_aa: CASRRQGANYGYTF
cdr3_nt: TGTGCCAGCAGGAGACAGGGAGCTAACTATGGCTACACCTTC

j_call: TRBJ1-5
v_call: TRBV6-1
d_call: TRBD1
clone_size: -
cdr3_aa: CASRSDRDRPQHF
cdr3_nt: TGTGCCAGCAGATCGGACAGGGATCGGCCCCAGCATTTT

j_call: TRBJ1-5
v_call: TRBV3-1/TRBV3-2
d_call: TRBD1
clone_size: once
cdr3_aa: CASSSGTVGNSNQPQHF
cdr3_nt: TGTGCCAGCAGCTCTGGGACAGTAGGCAATAGCAATCAGCCCCAGCATTTT

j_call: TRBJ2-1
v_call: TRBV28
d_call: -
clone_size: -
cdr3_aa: CASLKQGGYNEQFF
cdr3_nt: TGTGCCAGCTTGAAACAGGGCGGTTACAATGAGCAGTTCTTC

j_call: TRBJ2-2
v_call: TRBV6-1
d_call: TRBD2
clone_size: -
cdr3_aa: CASSEAGVAGGFGELFF
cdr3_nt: TGTGCCAGCAGTGAAGCCGGGGTAGCGGGAGGGTTCGGGGAGCTGTTTTTT

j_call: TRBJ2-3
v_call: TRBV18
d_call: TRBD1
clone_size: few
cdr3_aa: CASSPGQAQDTQYF
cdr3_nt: TGTGCCAGCTCACCGGGACAGGCCCAAGATACGCAGTATTTT

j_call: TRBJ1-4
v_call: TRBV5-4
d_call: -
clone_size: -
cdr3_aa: CASSLNQFNEKLFF
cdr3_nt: TGTGCCAGCAGCTTGAACCAGTTTAATGAAAAACTGTTTTTT

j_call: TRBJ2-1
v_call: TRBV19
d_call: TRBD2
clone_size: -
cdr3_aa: CASSLPKAGVLRGEQFF
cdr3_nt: TGTGCCAGTAGTTTGCCGAAAGCGGGAGTTTTGAGAGGTGAGCAGTTCTTC